What follows are 21 T cell receptor beta chains derived from one specimen sequenced in a study of cytomegalovirus exposure and HLA in healthy donors. PCR employed 60 Vbeta and 13 Jbeta primers. Repertoires were generated with immunoSEQ multiplex PCR, while TCRdb's copy carries only in-frame clones and drops some. There are some 85,000 clones in the sample; approximately 84% occur only once, and 2.4% lies in the top ten. Sequencing input: PBMCs. These receptors were collected from a woman aged 50 to 60 in good health and CMV-seronegative.

The genes are TRBV5-1 and TRBJ2-3; D is perhaps TRBD2 (5 bases). The germline CDR1 and CDR2 sequences are SGHRS and YFSETQ. The CDR3 length is 17 residues. Trimming took off 2 bases at V and 0 bases at J, with 16 bases between the two ends. This CDR3 reads CASSLGSLSASTDTQYF. The CDR3 DNA reads as TGCGCCAGCAGCTTAGGGAGCCTGTCCGCTAGCACAGATACGCAGTATTTT. Combining the CDR3 with reference TRBV5-1 and TRBJ2-3 gives the whole variable domain KAGVTQTPRYLIKTRGQQVTLSCSPISGHRSVSWYQQTPGQGLQFLFEYFSETQRNKGNFPGRFSGRQFSNSRSEMNVSTLELGDSALYLCASSLGSLSASTDTQYFGPGTRLTVL.

The chain joins TRBV4-1 to TRBJ2-2, with TRBD2 matching over 8 bases. CDR3 length equals 14 residues. The J segment lost 1 base and the V segment lost 7 bases, leaving 2 bases of the junction unmatched. From germline, CDR1 is MGHRA and CDR2 YSYEKL. The CDR3 DNA follows: TGCGCCAGCACCGGGGGGGAGAACACCGGGGAGCTGTTTTTT. Encoded protein: CASTGGENTGELFF.

In its sample, this clone was seen a few times. The CDR3 spells CASRGQGPVTYNSPLHF. The CDR3, as DNA: TGTGCCAGTAGGGGACAGGGACCCGTTACCTATAATTCACCCCTCCACTTT. The chain combines TRBV19 with TRBJ1-6; 9 nucleotides align to TRBD1. V lost 6 bases and J lost 2; bases outside the gene matches: 8. The CDR3 consists of 17 residues. Germline V CDR1 and CDR2: LNHDA, SQIVND (reference sequence).

This chain connects TRBV5-4 to TRBJ2-5; 11 bases are shared with TRBD2. From germline, CDR1 is SGHNT and CDR2 YYREEE (reference sequence). This CDR3 spans 16 amino acids. V lost 4 bases to trimming and J lost 6 bases; unmatched junction nucleotides: 11. CDR3 bases: TGTGCCAGCAGCCGATTACTAGCGGGAGTTGTACAGACCCAGTACTTC. Translated, it gives CASSRLLAGVVQTQYF.

V is TRBV5-1 and J is TRBJ2-3; D possibly corresponds to TRBD2 (6 bases). Germline-derived CDR1 and CDR2 are SGHRS and YFSETQ. Trimming removed 6 bases from V and 3 bases from J, with 14 bases in between. The CDR3 is 14 amino acids. CDR3 sequence (DNA): TGCGCCAGCAATCGAGGGGAGGAAACAGATACGCAGTATTTT. Translation: CASNRGEETDTQYF.

The CDR3 region is CASSLERVGNEQFF. The DNA for the CDR3 is TGTGCCAGCAGCTTAGAGAGGGTAGGCAATGAGCAGTTCTTC. This chain uses TRBV11-1 with TRBJ2-1, with D possibly matching TRBD2 (5 bases). The V and J ends lost 1 base and 6 bases respectively, with 10 bases between them. The germline gives CDR1 SGHAT, CDR2 FQDESV (reference sequence). The CDR3 runs 14 residues.

J is TRBJ2-7 and V is TRBV6-6; 10 bases fit TRBD2. The CDR3 loop spans 14 amino acids. Trimming at V came to 7 bases and at J to 5 bases, leaving 8 bases not matched to a gene. The germline gives CDR1 MNHNY, CDR2 SVGAGI (reference sequence). CDR3 region: CASKPAGGVHEQYF. The CDR3 DNA is TGTGCCAGCAAGCCAGCGGGAGGGGTCCACGAGCAGTACTTC.

The rearrangement joins TRBV2 to TRBJ1-2; D unclear. Trimming left V 8 bases short and J 6 bases short, with 13 bases between. This CDR3 is 12 amino acids long. CDR1 is SNHLY and CDR2 is FYNNEI in the germline V gene. The CDR3 region is CASGASTHGYTF. The DNA of the CDR3 is TGTGCCAGCGGAGCCAGCACCCATGGCTACACCTTC.

The rearrangement joins TRBV28 to TRBJ2-6, with TRBD2 as a possible D gene (5 bases). The CDR3 contains 14 residues. Trimming shortened V by 7 bases and J by 0 bases, and 7 bases separated the two germline ends. In germline, CDR1 is MDHEN, CDR2 SYDVKM. The CDR3, as DNA: TGTGCCAGCACACTAGACTCTGGGGCCAACGTCCTGACTTTC. Its translation is CASTLDSGANVLTF.

The V gene is TRBV14, the J gene TRBJ2-1; TRBD2 aligns across 12 bases. V shed 4 bases and J 3 bases; nucleotides not matched to a gene: 7. Germline lookup yields CDR1 SGHDN and CDR2 FVKESK. The CDR3 extends over 17 amino acids. CDR3 loop: CASSPTSGGTLYNEQFF. In DNA, the CDR3 is TGTGCCAGCAGCCCTACTAGCGGGGGGACTCTCTACAATGAGCAGTTCTTC.

The V and J genes are TRBV14 and TRBJ2-1; unclear D gene. CDR3 size: 15 residues. V was cut by 0 bases and J by 8 bases, with 14 bases left in between. Looked up from germline, CDR1 is SGHDN and CDR2 is FVKESK. The CDR3 nucleotides read TGTGCCAGCAGCCAAGAATTTCTTATGGGCGATGAGCAGTTCTTC. Amino acid sequence: CASSQEFLMGDEQFF.

The chain's CDR3 is CASSMGTVTYEQYF. The CDR3, as DNA: TGTGCCAGTAGTATGGGGACAGTAACCTACGAGCAGTACTTC. This chain joins TRBV19 and TRBJ2-7; 7 bases match TRBD1. V trimming: 3 bases; J trimming: 2 bases; junction bases outside the gene matches: 4. The germline V gene encodes CDR1 LNHDA and CDR2 SQIVND (reference sequence). CDR3 length: 14 residues.

This rearrangement joins TRBV4-2 to TRBJ2-7, with 7 bases matching TRBD2. The germline CDR1 and CDR2 sequences are LGHNA and YNFKEQ. The CDR3 length is 15 residues. Germline trimming cut 1 base from V and 6 bases from J; bases unmatched to any gene: 9. CDR3 DNA sequence: TGTGCCAGCAGCCAAGGGCCGGGAGGTAATTCCGAGCAGTACTTC. Its protein product is CASSQGPGGNSEQYF.

This clone occurred once. This chain connects TRBV7-9 to TRBJ1-5; 8 nucleotides agree with TRBD1. Germline CDR1 reads SEHNR; CDR2 reads FQNEAQ (reference sequence). This CDR3 has 15 amino acids. V was clipped by 4 bases and J by 7 bases; unmatched bases: 9. CDR3 nucleotide sequence: TGTGCCAGCAGCTATTCGGGCAGGGGGCTACAGCCCCAGCATTTT. It yields the protein CASSYSGRGLQPQHF.

This rearrangement joins TRBV11-1 to TRBJ2-1, with D possibly TRBD2 on 5 matching bases. V was pared by 1 base and J by 4 bases, with 14 bases between. This CDR3 region has 16 residues. Germline values: CDR1 SGHAT, CDR2 FQDESV (reference sequence). CDR3 loop: CASSLEGYTGYNEQFF. The DNA for the CDR3 is TGTGCCAGCAGCTTAGAAGGCTATACGGGATACAATGAGCAGTTCTTC.

The V call is TRBV5-1, the J call TRBJ2-3; 10 positions agree with TRBD2. The germline V gene encodes CDR1 SGHRS and CDR2 YFSETQ. V lost 0 bases to trimming and J lost 1 base; unmatched junction nucleotides: 2. The length of the CDR3 is 16 residues. The CDR3 sequence is CASSLGGTSGTDTQYF. CDR3 DNA sequence: TGCGCCAGCAGCTTGGGAGGGACTAGCGGCACAGATACGCAGTATTTT. The full variable domain, with the rest looked up from reference TRBV5-1 and TRBJ2-3, is KAGVTQTPRYLIKTRGQQVTLSCSPISGHRSVSWYQQTPGQGLQFLFEYFSETQRNKGNFPGRFSGRQFSNSRSEMNVSTLELGDSALYLCASSLGGTSGTDTQYFGPGTRLTVL.

The chain is built from TRBV2 and TRBJ1-1, with a weak D call TRBD1 (5 bases). This CDR3 contains 12 residues. Germline CDR1 SNHLY, CDR2 FYNNEI. V was pared by 6 bases and J by 4 bases, with 9 bases between. CDR3 protein: CASRIDSTEAFF. The CDR3 DNA reads TGTGCCAGCAGAATCGACAGCACTGAAGCTTTCTTT.

The rearrangement links TRBV30 to TRBJ1-5, with D perhaps matching TRBD1 (6 bases). Germline-derived CDR1 and CDR2 are GTSNPN and SVGIG (reference sequence). V gave up 5 bases and J gave up 2 bases, with 13 bases separating them. The CDR3 spans 14 residues. In DNA, the CDR3 is TGTGCCTGGGCCAGGGGTTCGGGCAATCAGCCCCAGCATTTT. It yields the protein CAWARGSGNQPQHF. Together with reference TRBV30 and TRBJ1-5, the CDR3 gives the full variable domain: SQTIHQWPATLVQPVGSPLSLECTVEGTSNPNLYWYRQAAGRGLQLLFYSVGIGQISSEVPQNLSASRPQDRQFILSSKKLLLSDSGFYLCAWARGSGNQPQHFGDGTRLSIL.

V and J are TRBV4-2 and TRBJ1-1; D gene uncertain. V lost 0 bases and J lost 5, with 7 bases in between. Germline values: CDR1 LGHNA, CDR2 YNFKEQ. The CDR3 spans 13 residues. DNA for the CDR3: TGTGCCAGCAGCCAAGATCCGGGGACTGAAGCTTTCTTT. Protein product: CASSQDPGTEAFF.

The chain couples TRBV14 to TRBJ2-7; 8 nucleotides match TRBD2. The germline CDR1 and CDR2 sequences are SGHDN and FVKESK. The CDR3 length is 16 residues. Trimming at V came to 4 bases and at J to 2 bases, leaving 10 bases not matched to a gene. Here the CDR3 reads CASSPGGTIHPYEQYF. In nucleotides, the CDR3 is TGTGCCAGCAGCCCGGGGGGGACTATTCACCCCTACGAGCAGTACTTC.

The V and J genes are TRBV2 and TRBJ2-7, with a tentative D call TRBD2 (6 bases). Trimming removed 5 bases from V and 1 base from J, with 15 bases in between. This CDR3 contains 15 residues. Germline V CDR1 and CDR2: SNHLY, FYNNEI. The CDR3 bases are TGTGCCAGCAGTCCAATGAGACGGGGGTCCTACGAGCAGTACTTC. It translates to CASSPMRRGSYEQYF.